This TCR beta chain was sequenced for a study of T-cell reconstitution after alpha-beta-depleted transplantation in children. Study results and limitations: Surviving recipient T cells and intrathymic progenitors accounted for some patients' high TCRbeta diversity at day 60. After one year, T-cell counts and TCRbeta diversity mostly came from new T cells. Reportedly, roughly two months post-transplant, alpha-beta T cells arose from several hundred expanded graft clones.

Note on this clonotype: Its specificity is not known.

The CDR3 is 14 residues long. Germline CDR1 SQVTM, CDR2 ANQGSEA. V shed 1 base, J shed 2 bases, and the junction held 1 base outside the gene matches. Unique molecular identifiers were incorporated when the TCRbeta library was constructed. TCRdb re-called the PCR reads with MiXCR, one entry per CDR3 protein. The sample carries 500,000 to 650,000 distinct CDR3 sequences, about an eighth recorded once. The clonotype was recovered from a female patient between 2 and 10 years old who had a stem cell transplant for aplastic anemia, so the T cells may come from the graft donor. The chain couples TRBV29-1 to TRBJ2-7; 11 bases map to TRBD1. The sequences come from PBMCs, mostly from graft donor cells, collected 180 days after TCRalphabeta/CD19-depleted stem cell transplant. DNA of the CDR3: TGCAGCGTTGAAGGGGGACAGGGGGCCTACGAGCAGTACTTC. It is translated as CSVEGGQGAYEQYF.